Below, one TCR beta chain is given with its context. The entry originates in a study of blood T cell repertoires in COVID-19. Study in general: The study drew acute and convalescent COVID-19 samples from the United States, Italy and Spain. In each case, the material was cDNA or gDNA derived from T cells, B-cell-depleted T cells, or PBMCs.

Authors' analysis steps: Researchers report that nucleated cell counts were estimated from reference gene primer amplification. The repertoire was sequenced with immunoSEQ multiplex PCR; TCRdb's copy has only in-frame clones and lacks some. V, J and clone size are taken as reported in that table, and D and trimming were inferred from the DNA itself. Among about 110,000 clones listed, approximately 79% were seen once. Germline V gene lookup returns CDR1 GTSNPN and CDR2 SVGIG (reference sequence). Deletions cut 3 bases from V and 4 bases from J, with 16 bases between. CDR3 length: 16 residues. The sample consisted of peripheral blood. This chain joins TRBV30 and TRBJ1-6; tentative D call: TRBD1 (6 bases). The receptor was isolated from a man aged 70-80 years with active or convalescent COVID-19. CDR3 nucleotides: TGTGCCTGGAGACTGGGGGGGGCGAGATATAATTCACCCCTCCACTTT. It is translated as CAWRLGGARYNSPLHF.